This T cell receptor (beta chain) was identified in a study of cytomegalovirus exposure and HLA in healthy donors. Findings of the study overall: The authors later found TCR association rates varying by HLA locus, with DRB1 most and HLA-C fewest.

The donors gave bone marrow, and they were healthy. Regarding this clone: Its antigen is not known.

PCR used 60 Vbeta primers and 13 Jbeta primers. Repertoires were generated with immunoSEQ multiplex PCR, while TCRdb's copy carries only in-frame clones and drops some. The data hold under 150,000 clones, with approximately 73% observed a single time. Germline lookup yields CDR1 MNHNS and CDR2 SASEGT. The CDR3 length is 12 residues. With 5 bases removed from V and 5 bases from J, the gap between germline ends came to 9 bases. This chain uses TRBV6-1 with TRBJ1-2; unclear D gene. Sequences were obtained from PBMCs. The TCR comes from a human donor in good health. The CDR3 bases are TGTGCCAGCAGTCCACAGTCGTATGGCTACACCTTC. Encoded protein: CASSPQSYGYTF.